This T cell receptor (beta chain) was sequenced for a study of regulatory T cells in long-lasting Graves disease. Trimming cost V 4 bases and J 10 bases; bases outside gene matches: 14. The V gene's germline CDR1 is SGDLS and CDR2 YYNGEE. The CDR3 loop spans 15 amino acids. iRepertoire HTBI primers and Arm-PCR of CDR3 regions built TCR beta libraries. TCRdb redid the calling of the multiplex PCR reads with MiXCR, one entry per CDR3 protein. The repertoire has roughly 500,000 distinct CDR3 sequences, 12% to 15% of them found once; the top ten carry 17%. Time point specified: newly diagnosed GD, antithyroid drugs for less than 3 months. From PBMCs, RNA was extracted and then used to make the TCR library. In each case, Graves' disease was diagnosed per American Thyroid Association guidelines. The sample also formed part of further work on T cells in Graves' hyperthyroidism and ophthalmopathy.

Sequenced material: peripheral blood mononuclear cells (PBMCs), taken at new diagnosis, from a patient treated with antithyroid drugs. The chain carries TRBV9 and TRBJ2-1, with 7 nucleotides matching TRBD2. This clonotype originated in a woman in her 50s with Graves disease. Here the CDR3 reads CASSPPGGSTREQFF. DNA for the CDR3: TGTGCCAGCAGCCCCCCGGGCGGGAGCACGCGGGAGCAGTTCTTC.